This record concerns one T cell receptor (beta chain) sequence. The antigen is unknown. The data stem from a study of type 1 regulatory T cells. In the study overall: T-allo10 is an in vitro-generated, Tr1-enriched CD4 T cell product specific for alloantigen.

The germline gives CDR1 SGHTA, CDR2 FQGNSA. V lost 1 base and J lost 1, with 11 bases in between. The CDR3 sequence is 15 residues long. Overall study results and limits: Tr1 cells had a more restricted TCR repertoire than non-Tr1 cells.

TCRdb redid the calling of the reads with MiXCR, one entry per CDR3 protein. The table shows over 55,000 distinct CDR3 sequences, with about 50% occurring only once. The V gene is TRBV7-2, the J gene TRBJ2-7, with TRBD1 as a possible D gene (5 bases). This TCR derives from a human donor in good health. Specimen: cultured non-Tr1 T cells, either the whole culture or a sorted T cell fraction (not recorded which). The CDR3 loop reads CASSLGTSTSYEQYF. The CDR3 coding sequence is TGTGCCAGCAGCTTAGGGACAAGTACTTCCTACGAGCAGTACTTC.